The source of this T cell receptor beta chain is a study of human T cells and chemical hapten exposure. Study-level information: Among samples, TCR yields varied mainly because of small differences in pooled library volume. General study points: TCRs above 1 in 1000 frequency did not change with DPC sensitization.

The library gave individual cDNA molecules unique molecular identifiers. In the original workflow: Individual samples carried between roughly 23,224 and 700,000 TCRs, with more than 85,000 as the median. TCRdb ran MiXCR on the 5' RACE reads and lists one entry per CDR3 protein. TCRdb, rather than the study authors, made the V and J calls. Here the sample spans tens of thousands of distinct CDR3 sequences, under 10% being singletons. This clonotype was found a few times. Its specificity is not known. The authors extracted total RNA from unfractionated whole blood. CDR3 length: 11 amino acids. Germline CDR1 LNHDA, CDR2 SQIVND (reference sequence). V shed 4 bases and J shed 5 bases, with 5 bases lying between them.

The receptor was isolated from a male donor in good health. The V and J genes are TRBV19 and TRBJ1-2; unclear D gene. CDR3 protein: CASSRSYGYTF. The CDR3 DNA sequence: TGTGCCAGTAGTAGAAGTTATGGCTACACCTTC. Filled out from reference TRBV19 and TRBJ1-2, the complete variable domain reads DGGITQSPKYLFRKEGQNVTLSCEQNLNHDAMYWYRQDPGQGLRLIYYSQIVNDFQKGDIAEGYSVSREKKESFPLTVTSAQKNPTAFYLCASSRSYGYTFGSGTRLTVV.